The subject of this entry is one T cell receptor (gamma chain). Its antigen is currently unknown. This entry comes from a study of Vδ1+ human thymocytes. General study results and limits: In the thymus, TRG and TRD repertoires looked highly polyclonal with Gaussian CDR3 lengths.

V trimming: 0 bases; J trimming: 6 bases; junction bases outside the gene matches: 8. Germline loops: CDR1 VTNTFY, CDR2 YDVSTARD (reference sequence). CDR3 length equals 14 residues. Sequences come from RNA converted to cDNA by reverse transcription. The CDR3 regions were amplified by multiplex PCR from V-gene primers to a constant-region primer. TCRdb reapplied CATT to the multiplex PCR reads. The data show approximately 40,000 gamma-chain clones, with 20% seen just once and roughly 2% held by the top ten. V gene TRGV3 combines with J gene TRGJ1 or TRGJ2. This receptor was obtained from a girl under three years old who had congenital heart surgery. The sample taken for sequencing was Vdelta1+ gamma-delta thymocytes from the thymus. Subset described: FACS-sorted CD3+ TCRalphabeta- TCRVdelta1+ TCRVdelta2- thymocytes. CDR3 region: CATWDRQGGYKKLF. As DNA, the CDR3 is TGTGCCACCTGGGACAGGCAGGGAGGTTATAAGAAACTCTTT.